Given below is one TCR beta chain in context. The antigen is not known. The germline CDR1 and CDR2 sequences are SGDLS and YYNGEE. V lost 4 bases, J lost 2 bases, and 5 bases stayed unmatched. The CDR3 has 15 amino acids. Data came from immunoSEQ multiplex PCR; TCRdb stores just in-frame clones and leaves some out. Among about 53,000 clones listed, roughly 90% were seen once. This specimen comes from a study of chemoradiotherapy in HPV16-positive cancers. General study results and limits: The functional HPV-specific definition rests on just a couple of HPV16-positive patients.

The sample in question was blood, obtained from a patient who underwent chemoradiotherapy. This sequence joins TRBV9 and TRBJ2-5; 10 nucleotides agree with TRBD2. The receptor comes from a human donor with HPV-associated anogenital cancer. The CDR3 sequence: CASSRLAGAQETQYF. CDR3 nucleotide sequence: TGTGCCAGCAGCCGACTAGCGGGTGCACAAGAGACCCAGTACTTC.